The sequence of this T cell receptor (beta chain) was determined in a study of CD8 T cells in ankylosing spondylitis. Notes on the study in general: Certain motif variants had earlier appeared in reactive arthritis synovial fluid and blood. Among TCR beta sequences, a motif of eight highly homologous variants appeared characteristic of ankylosing spondylitis blood.

MiXCR, applied by TCRdb to the 5' RACE reads, yields one record per CDR3 protein. The table has 500,000 or so distinct CDR3 sequences, less than 6% seen once. At least ten counts were recorded for this clonotype. What it recognizes is unknown. Germline CDR1 reads MNHEY; CDR2 reads SMNVEV (reference sequence). This CDR3 comprises 14 residues. V dropped 3 bases and J dropped 1 base, with 9 bases sitting between them. The chain uses TRBV27 and TRBJ2-5; no clear D. Sequencing input: blood, either unsorted or a sorted T cell fraction (not recorded which). The TCR originated in a male donor with ankylosing spondylitis. In nucleotides, the CDR3 is TGTGCCAGCAGTTTCAAGTGGCTCCAAGAGACCCAGTACTTC. Protein product: CASSFKWLQETQYF.